The 20 T cell receptor beta chains presented below share a single source sample, sequenced in a study of blood T cells in healthy people across ages. For the second PCR, which ran for about 7 to 11 cycles, a sample-barcoded 5' primer and a J-beta primer mix were used. MiXCR was run by TCRdb on the 5' RACE reads, yielding one entry per CDR3 protein. The sample lists about 1.8 million distinct CDR3 sequences, 49% seen once, with 2% to 2.5% in the top ten. Sequencing input: blood. The source of these receptors is a woman in her 40s in good health.

The CDR3 sequence: CATSGRLTGDGYTF. In nucleotides, the CDR3 is TGTGCCACCAGCGGCCGATTAACAGGGGATGGCTACACCTTC. This chain links TRBV15 with TRBJ1-2; 7 bases fit TRBD1. J was trimmed by 6 bases and V by 5 bases; bases with no gene match: 9. CDR3 length: 14 residues. From germline, CDR1 is LNHNV and CDR2 YYDKDF (reference sequence).

This chain links TRBV5-1 with TRBJ2-6; weak D call: TRBD1 (6 bases). This CDR3 spans 18 amino acids. Germline V lookup: CDR1 SGHRS, CDR2 YFSETQ. The germline V and J ends were trimmed by 4 bases and 0 bases, with 17 bases remaining between them. The CDR3 region is CASSQLQGTSSGANVLTF. In DNA form, the CDR3 reads TGCGCCAGCAGCCAGCTACAGGGAACTAGCTCTGGGGCCAACGTCCTGACTTTC.

The DNA of the CDR3 is TGTGCCAGCAGCTTATCTAGCAGGGGAAATGAGCAGTTCTTC. This sequence encodes CASSLSSRGNEQFF. The gene calls are TRBV7-2 and TRBJ2-1; tentatively, D is TRBD1 (6 bases). Germline V gives CDR1 SGHTA, CDR2 FQGNSA. There are 14 residues in the CDR3. Trimming left V 2 bases short and J 7 bases short, with 12 bases between.

The V gene is TRBV5-1, the J gene TRBJ2-7, with unresolved D. Germline loops: CDR1 SGHRS, CDR2 YFSETQ. The CDR3 runs 12 residues. V was pared by 6 bases and J by 3 bases, with 10 bases between. The CDR3 DNA is TGCGCCAGCAAGGACGGAGTCTACGAGCAGTACTTC. Protein: CASKDGVYEQYF.

The gene calls are TRBV20-1 and TRBJ2-5; D perhaps matches TRBD1 (6 bases). The germline CDR1 and CDR2 sequences are DFQATT and SNEGSKA (reference sequence). The germline V and J ends were trimmed by 3 bases and 3 bases, with 17 bases remaining between them. This CDR3 region has 15 residues. CDR3 sequence: CSASPDGTTKETQYF. The CDR3 DNA is TGCAGTGCTAGTCCCGATGGGACAACAAAAGAGACCCAGTACTTC.

This chain links TRBV9 with TRBJ1-6, with TRBD1 identical over 8 bases. Germline CDR1 is SGDLS and CDR2 is YYNGEE. This CDR3 comprises 16 residues. Trimming removed 4 bases from V and 5 bases from J; junction bases left unmatched: 8. Here the CDR3 DNA reads TGTGCCAGCAGCACAGGGACAGGCCCGAATAATTCACCCCTCCACTTT. This codes for CASSTGTGPNNSPLHF. Based on the CDR3 plus reference TRBV9 and TRBJ1-6, the full variable domain is DSGVTQTPKHLITATGQRVTLRCSPRSGDLSVYWYQQSLDQGLQFLIQYYNGEERAKGNILERFSAQQFPDLHSELNLSSLELGDSALYFCASSTGTGPNNSPLHFGNGTRLTVT.

The chain carries TRBV9 and TRBJ2-5; D may be TRBD2 (5 bases). The CDR3 consists of 14 residues. Germline V CDR1 and CDR2: SGDLS, YYNGEE. V was clipped by 3 bases and J by 11 bases, with 20 bases between them. CDR3 residues: CASSANSRDDEQYF. The CDR3 region has the DNA TGTGCCAGCAGCGCCAACTCACGGGATGATGAGCAGTACTTC. Combining the CDR3 with reference TRBV9 and TRBJ2-5 gives the whole variable domain DSGVTQTPKHLITATGQRVTLRCSPRSGDLSVYWYQQSLDQGLQFLIQYYNGEERAKGNILERFSAQQFPDLHSELNLSSLELGDSALYFCASSANSRDDEQYFGPGTRLLVL.

The chain has TRBV4-2 and TRBJ2-2; TRBD2 matches at 9 bases. After removal of 0 bases from V and 5 bases from J, the junction contained 4 bases not matched to a gene. The CDR3 is 16 residues long. Germline V gene data show CDR1 as LGHNA and CDR2 as YNFKEQ. For the CDR3, the DNA is TGTGCCAGCAGCCAAGAGCCAGCGGGGGGAACCGGGGAGCTGTTTTTT. The encoded protein is CASSQEPAGGTGELFF.

A few counts support this clonotype. Written as DNA, the CDR3 is TGTGCCAGCAGTTTTGACTATCGTCTTTTGCAGTTCTTC. It specifies CASSFDYRLLQFF. The V call is TRBV12-3 or TRBV12-4, the J call TRBJ2-1; TRBD2 might be the D (5 bases). This CDR3 has 13 residues. V lost 3 bases and J 12 bases, leaving 15 bases between the germline ends.

The rearrangement links TRBV6-2 or TRBV6-3 to TRBJ2-5; 12 bases match TRBD2. The CDR3 runs 16 residues. V lost 2 bases to trimming and J lost 5 bases; unmatched junction nucleotides: 6. Germline CDR1 reads MNHEY; CDR2 reads SVGEGT. Written as DNA, the CDR3 is TGTGCCAGCAGTTACGGACTAGCGGGGACCCGGGAGACCCAGTACTTC. It is translated as CASSYGLAGTRETQYF.

This rearrangement joins TRBV18 to TRBJ2-3, with D unresolved. CDR1 and CDR2 (germline): KGHSH, LQKENI. This CDR3 has 16 amino acids. V dropped 3 bases and J dropped 6 bases, with 19 bases sitting between them. CDR3 nucleotide sequence: TGTGCCAGCTCACCTGTGGACCGCGTGGGTACGGATACGCAGTATTTT. This gives the protein CASSPVDRVGTDTQYF.

The CDR3 loop reads CATSSTGGPPDTQYF. The DNA for the CDR3 is TGTGCCACCAGTAGCACGGGGGGGCCCCCAGATACGCAGTATTTT. The chain uses TRBV24-1 and TRBJ2-3, with 8 positions matching TRBD2. V was pared by 6 bases and J by 4 bases, with 8 bases of the junction left unmatched. Germline V lookup: CDR1 KGHDR, CDR2 SFDVKD. The CDR3 has 15 amino acids.

The chain is built from TRBV2 and TRBJ1-2, with D tentatively TRBD1 (5 bases). Per the germline V gene, CDR1 is SNHLY and CDR2 is FYNNEI. V was shortened by 4 bases and J by 4 bases, with 16 bases between the two germline ends. The CDR3 length is 15 residues. In DNA form, the CDR3 reads TGTGCCAGCAGTGCGGGGACCCAATCTAGCTATGGCTACACCTTC. Protein sequence: CASSAGTQSSYGYTF.

The rearrangement joins TRBV4-1 to TRBJ2-7; TRBD1 aligns across 8 bases. The germline V gene has CDR1 MGHRA and CDR2 YSYEKL. The CDR3 spans 16 residues. Losses at the gene ends were 5 bases for V and 0 bases for J; bases not matched to a gene: 9. The DNA for the CDR3 is TGCGCCAGCAGCAGGGAAGGACAGGGAAGCTCCTACGAGCAGTACTTC. This gives the protein CASSREGQGSSYEQYF.

The chain is built from TRBV6-5 and TRBJ2-3; a possible D gene is TRBD2 (5 bases). The germline V gene encodes CDR1 MNHEY and CDR2 SVGAGI. The CDR3 has 17 residues. Trimming shortened V by 2 bases and J by 0 bases, and 15 bases separated the two germline ends. The DNA of the CDR3 is TGTGCCAGCAGTTACCCGAATGGACTTGGGAGCACAGATACGCAGTATTTT. Amino acids: CASSYPNGLGSTDTQYF.

The rearrangement links TRBV12-3 or TRBV12-4 to TRBJ1-6, with TRBD1 matching 10 bases. This CDR3 has 16 residues. The V and J ends lost 5 bases and 9 bases, in that order; junction bases with no gene match: 10. The CDR3 coding sequence is TGTGCCAGCAGTCCCCGAACCGGGACAGGGGCTTCACCCCTCCACTTT. Protein sequence: CASSPRTGTGASPLHF.

This clonotype was counted only a few times. The rearrangement joins TRBV20-1 to TRBJ2-3; D is ambiguous. Between the trimmed V and J ends, which lost 7 bases and 1 base, there was a span of 12 bases. The germline V gene has CDR1 DFQATT and CDR2 SNEGSKA (reference sequence). CDR3 size: 13 residues. CDR3 loop: CSEGLLGTDTQYF. CDR3 nucleotides: TGCAGTGAGGGCCTGCTTGGCACAGATACGCAGTATTTT.

The V gene is TRBV20-1, the J gene TRBJ2-7; weak D call: TRBD1 (5 bases). The CDR3 is made up of 13 amino acids. Per the germline V gene, CDR1 is DFQATT and CDR2 is SNEGSKA (reference sequence). Trimming took off 1 base at V and 2 bases at J, with 9 bases between the two ends. The CDR3, as DNA: TGCAGTGCTAGAGGTAACAGGCCCTACGAGCAGTACTTC. Amino acid sequence: CSARGNRPYEQYF.

This rearrangement joins TRBV5-1 to TRBJ1-2; no firm D call. Trimming shortened V by 0 bases and J by 8 bases, and 8 bases separated the two germline ends. Germline loops: CDR1 SGHRS, CDR2 YFSETQ. CDR3 length: 12 residues. CDR3 DNA sequence: TGCGCCAGCAGCTTGGGGTTTCAAGGCTACACCTTC. Its translation: CASSLGFQGYTF.

This clonotype was detected many times. This CDR3 is CASSLLAGGPLYEQYF. The CDR3 DNA is TGTGCCAGCAGCTTGCTCGCGGGGGGGCCTTTGTACGAGCAGTACTTC. The chain is built from TRBV5-6 and TRBJ2-7, with 9 bases identical to TRBD2. The J segment lost 4 bases and the V segment lost 1 base, leaving 9 bases of the junction unmatched. The CDR3 loop spans 16 amino acids. The germline gives CDR1 SGHDT, CDR2 YYEEEE.